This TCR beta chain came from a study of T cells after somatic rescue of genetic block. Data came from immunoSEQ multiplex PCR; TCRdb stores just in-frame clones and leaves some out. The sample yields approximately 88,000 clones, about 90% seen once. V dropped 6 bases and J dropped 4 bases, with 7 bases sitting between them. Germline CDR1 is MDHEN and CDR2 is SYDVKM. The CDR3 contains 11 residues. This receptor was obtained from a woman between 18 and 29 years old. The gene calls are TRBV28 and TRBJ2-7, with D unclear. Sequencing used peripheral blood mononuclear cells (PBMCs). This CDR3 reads CASSPGYEQYF. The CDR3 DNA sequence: TGTGCCAGCAGCCCCGGGTACGAGCAGTACTTC.